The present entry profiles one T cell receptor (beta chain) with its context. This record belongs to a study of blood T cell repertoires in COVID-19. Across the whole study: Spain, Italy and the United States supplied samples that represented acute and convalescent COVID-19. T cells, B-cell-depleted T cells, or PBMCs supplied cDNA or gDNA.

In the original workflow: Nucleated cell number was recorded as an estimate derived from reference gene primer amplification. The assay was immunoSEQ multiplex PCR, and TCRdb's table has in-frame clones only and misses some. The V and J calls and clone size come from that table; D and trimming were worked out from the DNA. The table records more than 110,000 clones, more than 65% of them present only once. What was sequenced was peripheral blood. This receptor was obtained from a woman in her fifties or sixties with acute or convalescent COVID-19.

This CDR3 reads CSVAYRTGEKLFF. CDR3 in DNA: TGCAGCGTTGCCTATAGGACAGGGGAAAAACTGTTTTTT. The chain links TRBV29-1 to TRBJ1-4, with 8 positions matching TRBD1. The CDR3 runs to 13 residues. Germline V lookup: CDR1 SQVTM, CDR2 ANQGSEA. V was clipped by 4 bases and J by 8 bases; unmatched bases: 6.